The 9 T cell receptor beta chains listed next were all sequenced from one sample in a study of regulatory T cells in long-lasting Graves disease. Noted time point: newly diagnosed GD, antithyroid drugs for less than 3 months. The TCR library used RNA extracted from PBMCs. Arm-PCR with iRepertoire HTBI primers amplified the CDR3 regions for these TCR beta libraries. TCRdb fed the multiplex PCR reads into MiXCR, producing one record per CDR3 protein. The profile shows over 450,000 distinct CDR3 sequences, around 13% of them singletons. These data were likewise used in another study, on T cells in Graves' hyperthyroidism and ophthalmopathy.

The sequencing here drew on peripheral blood mononuclear cells (PBMCs), taken at new diagnosis, from a patient treated with antithyroid drugs. These receptors all come from a woman younger than 45 with Graves disease.

This clonotype was seen ten or more times. The chain employs TRBV11-2 and TRBJ2-5, with 9 bases identical to TRBD1. Germline values: CDR1 SGHAT, CDR2 FQNNGV. Losses at the gene ends were 3 bases for V and 3 bases for J; bases not matched to a gene: 2. This CDR3 contains 14 residues. In DNA, the CDR3 is TGTGCCAGCAGCTTTAGGACAGGGGAAGAGACCCAGTACTTC. This encodes CASSFRTGEETQYF.

V and J are TRBV28 and TRBJ1-1; possible D gene TRBD1, 6 bases. The CDR3 extends over 12 amino acids. The V gene's germline CDR1 is MDHEN and CDR2 SYDVKM. CDR3 loop: CAVGRGYTEAFF. DNA for the CDR3: TGTGCTGTAGGTAGGGGGTACACTGAAGCTTTCTTT.

At least ten counts were recorded for this clonotype. The V and J genes are TRBV12-3 or TRBV12-4 and TRBJ1-2, with D possibly matching TRBD1 (5 bases). The CDR3 sequence is 11 residues long. Trimming left V 1 base short and J 9 bases short, with 6 bases between. The CDR3, as DNA: TGTGCCAGCAGTTTAGGACAGCGCTACACCTTC. Translated, it gives CASSLGQRYTF.

This chain connects TRBV12-3 or TRBV12-4 to TRBJ2-3; 15 bases match TRBD2. This CDR3 comprises 20 residues. V shed 7 bases and J 0 bases; nucleotides not matched to a gene: 14. This CDR3 reads CASNSGLAGGPRVSTDTQYF. CDR3 coding DNA: TGTGCCAGCAATAGCGGACTAGCGGGAGGGCCCCGTGTAAGCACAGATACGCAGTATTTT.

This clonotype has at least ten counts. CDR3 DNA sequence: TGTGCCAGCAGTTTCCAGAGGGTTGGTACGAGGCAGTACTTC. Amino acids: CASSFQRVGTRQYF. The chain joins TRBV28 to TRBJ2-7; D possibly corresponds to TRBD2 (5 bases). CDR3 length: 14 amino acids. The V and J ends lost 3 bases and 9 bases respectively, with 18 bases between them. Germline CDR1 MDHEN, CDR2 SYDVKM. Full variable domain (outside the CDR3, taken from reference TRBV28 and TRBJ2-7): DVKVTQSSRYLVKRTGEKVFLECVQDMDHENMFWYRQDPGLGLRLIYFSYDVKMKEKGDIPEGYSVSREKKERFSLILESASTNQTSMYLCASSFQRVGTRQYFGPGTRLTVT.

This clonotype came up a few times. The chain is built from TRBV5-4 and TRBJ1-1, with 8 bases fitting TRBD1. CDR3 length: 12 amino acids. Germline CDR1 reads SGHNT; CDR2 reads YYREEE (reference sequence). Trimming cost V 0 bases and J 11 bases; bases outside gene matches: 3. CDR3 sequence: CASSLGQGSAFF. CDR3 sequence (DNA): TGTGCCAGCAGCTTGGGACAGGGGTCGGCTTTCTTT.

The V call is TRBV4-3, the J call TRBJ2-1; D uncertain. V was cut by 2 bases and J by 10 bases, with 12 bases left in between. This CDR3 is 13 amino acids long. The germline CDR1 and CDR2 sequences are LGHNA and YSLEER. CDR3 in DNA: TGCGCCAGCAGCCAATTCGTACGGGCCGAGCAGTTCTTC. Translating it yields CASSQFVRAEQFF.

In this sample, this clonotype turned up a few times. The V call is TRBV20-1, the J call TRBJ1-1, with D perhaps matching TRBD1 (5 bases). Germline V gene data show CDR1 as DFQATT and CDR2 as SNEGSKA (reference sequence). The CDR3 spans 14 residues. The V and J ends lost 3 bases and 8 bases respectively, with 19 bases between them. The chain's CDR3 is CSASQGANGAEAFF. Written as DNA, the CDR3 is TGCAGTGCTAGTCAGGGAGCGAACGGCGCGGAAGCTTTCTTT.

This clonotype was recorded many times. The CDR3 nucleotides are TGCAGTGCCAGACAGGACGGAAGCTCCTACGAGCAGTACTTC. This gives the protein CSARQDGSSYEQYF. This chain joins TRBV20-1 and TRBJ2-7, with D tentatively TRBD1 (6 bases). The CDR3 consists of 14 residues. The V gene's germline CDR1 is DFQATT and CDR2 SNEGSKA (reference sequence). Trimming left V 6 bases short and J 0 bases short, with 15 bases between.